This entry concerns a single T cell receptor beta chain. Its specificity is not known. Prepared libraries of TCR beta cDNA carried unique molecular identifiers. Each CDR3 protein gets one entry after TCRdb re-called the PCR reads with MiXCR. The sample carries 820,000 or so distinct CDR3 sequences, roughly 50% recorded once. Germline-derived CDR1 and CDR2 are LNHNV and YYDKDF (reference sequence). This CDR3 has 14 amino acids. V shed 0 bases and J 10 bases; nucleotides not matched to a gene: 5. The sample comes from a study of post-analysis software for immune sequencing data. Study context: Progressive-relapsing, secondary progressive and relapsing-remitting multiple sclerosis were among the disease courses included. Whole-study results and caveats: Five TRBV segments were significantly more frequent in patients than in controls. TRBV5-6, TRBV5-1 and TRBV20-1 were among these segments. Controls significantly exceeded multiple sclerosis patients in normalized Chao1 diversity.

This TCR came from a girl under 18 with multiple sclerosis. This sequence joins TRBV15 and TRBJ2-1; TRBD2 agrees at 8 bases. The material sequenced was blood. CDR3 protein: CATSRDPAGAEQFF. In DNA, the CDR3 is TGTGCCACCAGCAGAGATCCAGCGGGGGCGGAGCAGTTCTTC. The full variable domain, with the rest looked up from reference TRBV15 and TRBJ2-1, is DAMVIQNPRYQVTQFGKPVTLSCSQTLNHNVMYWYQQKSSQAPKLLFHYYDKDFNNEADTPDNFQSRRPNTSFCFLDIRSPGLGDTAMYLCATSRDPAGAEQFFGPGTRLTVL.